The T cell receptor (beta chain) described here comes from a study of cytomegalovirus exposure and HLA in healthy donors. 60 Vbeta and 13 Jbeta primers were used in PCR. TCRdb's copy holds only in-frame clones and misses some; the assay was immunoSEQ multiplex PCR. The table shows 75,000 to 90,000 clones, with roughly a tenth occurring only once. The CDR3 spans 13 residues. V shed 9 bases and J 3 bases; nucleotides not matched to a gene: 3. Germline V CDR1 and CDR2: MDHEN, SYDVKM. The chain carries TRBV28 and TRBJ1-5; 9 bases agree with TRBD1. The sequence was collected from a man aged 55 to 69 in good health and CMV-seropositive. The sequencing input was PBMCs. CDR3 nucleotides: TGTGCCAGTACAGGGGGCCTCAATCAGCCCCAGCATTTT. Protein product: CASTGGLNQPQHF.